This T cell receptor beta chain emerged from a study of blood T cell repertoires in COVID-19. The overall study: The United States, Italy and Spain were the sources of the acute and convalescent COVID-19 samples. The cDNA or gDNA used as material had been derived from T cells, B-cell-depleted T cells, or PBMCs.

The CDR3 totals 14 residues. Germline V gene data show CDR1 as LGHNA and CDR2 as YNFKEQ. Trimming took off 0 bases at V and 8 bases at J, with 13 bases between the two ends. TCRdb's copy holds only in-frame clones and misses some; the assay was immunoSEQ multiplex PCR. The data show around 140,000 clones, with around 89% seen just once and less than 3% held by the top ten. Sequencing used peripheral blood. The V gene is TRBV4-2, the J gene TRBJ1-2, with D possibly being TRBD1 (6 bases). The origin of this receptor is a man aged 55 to 70 with active or convalescent COVID-19. The CDR3: CASSQDQGLSGYTF. Written as DNA, the CDR3 is TGTGCCAGCAGCCAAGATCAGGGGTTGAGCGGCTACACCTTC.